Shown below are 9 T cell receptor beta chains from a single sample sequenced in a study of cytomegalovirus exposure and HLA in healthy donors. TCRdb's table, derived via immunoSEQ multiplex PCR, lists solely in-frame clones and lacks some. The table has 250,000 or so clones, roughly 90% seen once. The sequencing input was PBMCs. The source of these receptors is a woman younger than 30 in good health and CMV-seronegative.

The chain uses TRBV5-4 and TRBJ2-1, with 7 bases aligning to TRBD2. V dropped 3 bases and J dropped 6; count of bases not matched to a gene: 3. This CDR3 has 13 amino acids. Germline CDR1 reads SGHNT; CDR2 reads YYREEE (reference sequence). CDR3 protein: CASSWGGGNEQFF. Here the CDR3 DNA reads TGTGCCAGCAGCTGGGGGGGAGGCAATGAGCAGTTCTTC. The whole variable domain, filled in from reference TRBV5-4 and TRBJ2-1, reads ETGVTQSPTHLIKTRGQQVTLRCSSQSGHNTVSWYQQALGQGPQFIFQYYREEENGRGNFPPRFSGLQFPNYSSELNVNALELDDSALYLCASSWGGGNEQFFGPGTRLTVL.

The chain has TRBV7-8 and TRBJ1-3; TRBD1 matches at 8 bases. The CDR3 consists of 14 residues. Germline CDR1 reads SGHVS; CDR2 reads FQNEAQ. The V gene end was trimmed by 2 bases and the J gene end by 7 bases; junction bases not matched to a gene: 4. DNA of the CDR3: TGTGCCAGCAGCTTAAATCCAGGGGGCAACACCATATATTTT. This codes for CASSLNPGGNTIYF. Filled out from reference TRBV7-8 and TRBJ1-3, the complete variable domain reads GAGVSQSPRYKVAKRGQDVALRCDPISGHVSLFWYQQALGQGPEFLTYFQNEAQLDKSGLPSDRFFAERPEGSVSTLKIQRTQQEDSAVYLCASSLNPGGNTIYFGEGSWLTVV.

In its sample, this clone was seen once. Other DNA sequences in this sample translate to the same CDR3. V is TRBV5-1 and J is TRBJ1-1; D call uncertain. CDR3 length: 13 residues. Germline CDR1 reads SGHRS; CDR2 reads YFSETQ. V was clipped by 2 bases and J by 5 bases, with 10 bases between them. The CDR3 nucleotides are TGCGCCAGCAGCTTAGGAGGACGGACTGAAGCTTTCTTT. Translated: CASSLGGRTEAFF.

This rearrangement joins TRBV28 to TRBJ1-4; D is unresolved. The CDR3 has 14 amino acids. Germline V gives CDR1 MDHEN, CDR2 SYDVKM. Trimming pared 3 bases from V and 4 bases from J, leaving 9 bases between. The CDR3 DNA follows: TGTGCCAGCAGTTTGTATAGCGTTAATGAAAAACTGTTTTTT. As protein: CASSLYSVNEKLFF.

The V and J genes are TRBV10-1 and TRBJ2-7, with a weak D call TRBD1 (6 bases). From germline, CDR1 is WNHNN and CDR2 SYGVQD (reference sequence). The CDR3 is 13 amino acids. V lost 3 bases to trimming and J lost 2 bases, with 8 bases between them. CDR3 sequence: CASSEQGPYEQYF. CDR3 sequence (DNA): TGCGCCAGCAGTGAACAGGGACCCTACGAGCAGTACTTC.

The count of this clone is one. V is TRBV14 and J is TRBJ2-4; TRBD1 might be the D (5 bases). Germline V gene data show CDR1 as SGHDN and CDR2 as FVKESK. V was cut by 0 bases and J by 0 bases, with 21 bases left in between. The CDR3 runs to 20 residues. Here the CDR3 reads CASSQERGARPFLAKNIQYF. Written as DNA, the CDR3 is TGTGCCAGCAGCCAAGAACGTGGGGCGCGGCCCTTCTTAGCCAAAAACATTCAGTACTTC.

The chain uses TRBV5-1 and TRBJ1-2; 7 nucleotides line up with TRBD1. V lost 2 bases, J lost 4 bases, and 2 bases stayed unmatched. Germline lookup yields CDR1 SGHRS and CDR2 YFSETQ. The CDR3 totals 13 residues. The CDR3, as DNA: TGCGCCAGCAGCTTCGGACAGGTCTATGGCTACACCTTC. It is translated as CASSFGQVYGYTF.

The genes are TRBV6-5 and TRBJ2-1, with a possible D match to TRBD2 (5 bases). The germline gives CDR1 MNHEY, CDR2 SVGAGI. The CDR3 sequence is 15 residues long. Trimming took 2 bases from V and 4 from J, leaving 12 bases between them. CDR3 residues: CASSYGLGLYNEQFF. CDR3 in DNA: TGTGCCAGCAGTTACGGCCTAGGACTGTACAATGAGCAGTTCTTC.

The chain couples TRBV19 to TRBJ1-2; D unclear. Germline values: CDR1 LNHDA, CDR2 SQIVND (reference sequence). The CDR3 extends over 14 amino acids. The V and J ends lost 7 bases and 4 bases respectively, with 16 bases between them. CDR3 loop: CASTNQRVGYGYTF. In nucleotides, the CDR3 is TGTGCCAGTACCAACCAGAGGGTGGGCTATGGCTACACCTTC.